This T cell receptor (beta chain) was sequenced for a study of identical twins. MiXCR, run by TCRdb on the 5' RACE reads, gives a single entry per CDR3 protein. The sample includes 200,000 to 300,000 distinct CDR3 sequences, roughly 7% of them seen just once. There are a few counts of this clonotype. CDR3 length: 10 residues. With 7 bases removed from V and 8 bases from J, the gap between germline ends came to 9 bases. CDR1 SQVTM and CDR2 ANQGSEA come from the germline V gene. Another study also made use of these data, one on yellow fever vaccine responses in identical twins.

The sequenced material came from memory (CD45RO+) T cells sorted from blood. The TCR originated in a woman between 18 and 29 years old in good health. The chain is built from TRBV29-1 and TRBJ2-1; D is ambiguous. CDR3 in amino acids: CSAGIDEQFF. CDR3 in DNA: TGCAGCGCCGGAATCGATGAGCAGTTCTTC.